What follows are 8 T cell receptor beta chains derived from one specimen sequenced in a study of control samples from healthy donors and cancer patients. Some clones are missing from TCRdb's copy, which holds only in-frame ones; the method was immunoSEQ multiplex PCR. This sample has some 130,000 clones, with just under 95% found just once. Sequenced material: blood. These receptors originate from a man in his late teens or twenties in good health.

The chain employs TRBV11-1 and TRBJ1-6; no firm D call. This CDR3 comprises 15 residues. The germline gives CDR1 SGHAT, CDR2 FQDESV (reference sequence). V was trimmed by 2 bases and J by 3 bases, leaving 8 bases between them. The CDR3 spells CASSLSSNYNSPLHF. CDR3 bases: TGTGCCAGCAGCTTAAGCAGTAACTATAATTCACCCCTCCACTTT.

This sequence joins TRBV6-4 and TRBJ2-3; 14 bases are shared with TRBD2. V trimming: 2 bases; J trimming: 5 bases; junction bases outside the gene matches: 0. Germline loops: CDR1 MRHNA, CDR2 SNTAGT. The CDR3 has 15 residues. CDR3 region: CASSDGTSGGDTQYF. In DNA, the CDR3 is TGTGCCAGCAGTGACGGGACTAGCGGGGGAGATACGCAGTATTTT.

The V call is TRBV7-9, the J call TRBJ1-1, with D uncertain. The germline V gene has CDR1 SEHNR and CDR2 FQNEAQ (reference sequence). This CDR3 is 12 amino acids long. V was pared by 6 bases and J by 4 bases, with 9 bases between. The CDR3: CASRLGGTEAFF. In DNA, the CDR3 is TGTGCCAGCAGACTAGGAGGCACTGAAGCTTTCTTT.

Points on this clone: The junction does not match germline at one end; this may be a read error. The CDR3: CASGLTSSDRSSQPQHF. Written as DNA, the CDR3 is TGTGCTAGTGGTTTGACCTCTTCGGACAGAAGCAGTCAGCCCCAGCATTTT. The chain employs TRBV12-5 and TRBJ1-5; TRBD1 is a possible D gene (6 bases). Per the germline V gene, CDR1 is LGHNT and CDR2 is FRNRAP. The CDR3 runs 17 residues. The full variable domain, with the rest looked up from reference TRBV12-5 and TRBJ1-5, is DARVTQTPRHKVTEMGQEVTMRCQPILGHNTVFWYRQTMMQGLELLAYFRNRAPLDDSGMPKDRFSAEMPDATLATLKIQPSEPRDSAVYFCASGLTSSDRSSQPQHFGDGTRLSIL.

The rearrangement links TRBV6-6 to TRBJ2-5; the D is unclear. V lost 11 bases and J 4 bases, leaving 17 bases between the germline ends. The CDR3 contains 13 residues. Germline V gene data show CDR1 as MNHNY and CDR2 as SVGAGI (reference sequence). This CDR3 reads CAVGGSNRETQYF. CDR3 sequence (DNA): TGTGCCGTCGGTGGATCTAACCGAGAGACCCAGTACTTC.

The chain has TRBV24-1 and TRBJ1-2; 7 bases map to TRBD1. This CDR3 contains 16 residues. Germline V CDR1 and CDR2: KGHDR, SFDVKD. Losses at the gene ends were 0 bases for V and 0 bases for J; bases not matched to a gene: 3. The CDR3 spells CATSDLYRGTNYGYTF. The CDR3 nucleotides are TGTGCCACCAGTGATTTGTACAGGGGCACTAACTATGGCTACACCTTC.

The chain joins TRBV5-1 to TRBJ2-7; D is possibly TRBD1 (6 bases). Trimming removed 4 bases from V and 6 bases from J, with 17 bases in between. The CDR3 consists of 14 residues. The germline V gene encodes CDR1 SGHRS and CDR2 YFSETQ. The CDR3 is CASSSQTGSLEQYF. In DNA, the CDR3 is TGCGCCAGCAGCAGCCAGACAGGTAGCCTCGAGCAGTACTTC.

This CDR3 reads CASSQVPTRGTDTQYF. CDR3 sequence (DNA): TGTGCCAGCAGCCAAGTCCCGACCCGGGGCACAGATACGCAGTATTTT. The genes are TRBV4-2 and TRBJ2-3; D call uncertain. The CDR3 is 16 residues long. Trimming removed 1 base at V and 1 base at J, with 12 bases between. CDR1 is LGHNA and CDR2 is YNFKEQ in the germline V gene.